The text below deals with one T cell receptor (beta chain). Antigen unknown. These data belong to a study of cytomegalovirus exposure and HLA in healthy donors. Study-level points and caveats: Rare TCR sequences predominated, though certain public TCRs were found in many donors. Through in vitro validation, a few CMV-associated chains were shown to be specific for CMV antigens. In a later analysis, at a false discovery rate of 0.05, roughly 18,000 TCR beta sequences were associated with HLA alleles. The investigators catalogued 150 to 200 TCR beta chains as cytomegalovirus-associated.

PCR primers comprised 60 Vbeta and 13 Jbeta primers. Sequencing used immunoSEQ multiplex PCR; TCRdb keeps in-frame clones, though not all of them. This sample carries about 160,000 clones, around 80% of them seen once, and the ten largest clones take around 6.5%. V lost 5 bases to trimming and J lost 4 bases, with 8 bases between them. Germline assignment: CDR1 MRHNA and CDR2 SNTAGT. This CDR3 spans 13 amino acids. The sample was PBMCs. This clonotype was obtained from a male donor in good health and CMV-seropositive. The chain recombines TRBV6-4 with TRBJ1-4; no clear D gene. As DNA, the CDR3 is TGTGCCAGCAGTTTCCAGGTTAATGAAAAACTGTTTTTT. Protein sequence: CASSFQVNEKLFF.